The 10 T cell receptor beta chains in this list originate from one sample, sequenced in a study of blood T cell repertoires in COVID-19. TCRdb keeps only in-frame clones here, not all; method: immunoSEQ multiplex PCR. The sample shows more than 110,000 clones, about 87% of them seen only once. Sequencing was performed on peripheral blood. The source is a human donor in a cohort sampled during active COVID-19.

This clone is a singleton in its sample. The chain recombines TRBV4-3 with TRBJ2-7; the D is unclear. The ends were cut back, 0 bases at V and 1 base at J, with 7 bases in the middle. From germline, CDR1 is LGHNA and CDR2 YSLEER. The CDR3 is 14 residues long. The CDR3: CASSQDEQSYEQYF. The CDR3 nucleotides are TGCGCCAGCAGCCAAGATGAACAGTCCTACGAGCAGTACTTC.

This clone was seen a few times. The CDR3 sequence is CASSLELAGGFEQFF. CDR3 coding DNA: TGCGCCAGCAGCTTGGAGCTAGCGGGGGGGTTTGAGCAGTTCTTC. The chain recombines TRBV5-1 with TRBJ2-1; TRBD2 matches 12 bases. CDR3 length equals 15 residues. Unmatched junction bases numbered 4, after V lost 0 bases and J lost 9 bases. Germline V gene lookup returns CDR1 SGHRS and CDR2 YFSETQ.

This rearrangement joins TRBV11-1 to TRBJ2-6, with 7 bases identical to TRBD1. The V gene's germline CDR1 is SGHAT and CDR2 FQDESV (reference sequence). The trim removed 3 bases at V and 5 bases at J, leaving 7 bases unmatched. CDR3 length: 16 residues. The CDR3 DNA reads TGTGCCAGCAGCTTGAGCAAGGGGGCTCGGGCCAACGTCCTGACTTTC. Its translation: CASSLSKGARANVLTF.

The chain links TRBV15 to TRBJ2-4; D remains ambiguous. Looked up from germline, CDR1 is LNHNV and CDR2 is YYDKDF (reference sequence). The CDR3 is made up of 15 amino acids. With 1 base removed from V and 0 bases from J, the gap between germline ends came to 7 bases. The CDR3 coding sequence is TGTGCCACCAGCAGAGTCGACTTAGCCAAAAACATTCAGTACTTC. Translating it yields CATSRVDLAKNIQYF.

Comments on this clone: Distinct nucleotide sequences in the sample also encode this CDR3. DNA of the CDR3: TGTGCCAGCAGCTTCCCAGGGATTAACACCGGGGAGCTGTTTTTT. As protein: CASSFPGINTGELFF. The chain uses TRBV5-8 and TRBJ2-2, with D possibly TRBD1 on 5 matching bases. The CDR3 totals 15 residues. Trimming shortened V by 2 bases and J by 2 bases, and 10 bases separated the two germline ends. The germline CDR1 and CDR2 sequences are SGHTS and YDEGEE.

The rearrangement joins TRBV3-1 (or the pseudogene TRBV3-2) to TRBJ1-6; D gene ambiguous. Germline V gene data show CDR1 as LGHDT and CDR2 as YNNKEL (reference sequence). The CDR3 loop spans 16 amino acids. Trimming stripped 1 base from V and 7 bases from J, with 14 bases between. CDR3 DNA sequence: TGTGCCAGCAGCCAAGGCAACCTATTCCGGAATTCACCCCTCCACTTT. Its protein is CASSQGNLFRNSPLHF.

The chain couples TRBV18 to TRBJ2-1; TRBD2 matches at 8 bases. The junction had 1 base not matched to a gene; V was cut back by 0 bases and J by 3 bases. The CDR3 sequence is 15 residues long. From germline, CDR1 is KGHSH and CDR2 LQKENI. The CDR3 sequence: CASSPPGTSYNEQFF. The CDR3 bases are TGTGCCAGCTCACCACCGGGGACTAGCTACAATGAGCAGTTCTTC.

This sequence joins TRBV6-5 and TRBJ1-6, with D perhaps matching TRBD1 (5 bases). CDR1 is MNHEY and CDR2 is SVGAGI in the germline V gene. The CDR3 runs 14 residues. Trimming left V 8 bases short and J 2 bases short, with 10 bases between. The CDR3 region has the DNA TGTGCCAGCGCCGGGGGGACCTATAATTCACCCCTCCACTTT. Encoded protein: CASAGGTYNSPLHF.

J is TRBJ1-5 and V is TRBV7-9; D remains unclear. The CDR3 runs 16 residues. V was pared by 0 bases and J by 2 bases, with 11 bases between. Looked up from germline, CDR1 is SEHNR and CDR2 is FQNEAQ (reference sequence). The CDR3, as DNA: TGTGCCAGCAGCTTAGCGACGGGAAGAGGCAATCAGCCCCAGCATTTT. Its translation is CASSLATGRGNQPQHF.

The chain links TRBV5-4 to TRBJ1-4; D uncertain. V was pared by 4 bases and J by 4 bases, with 8 bases between. From germline, CDR1 is SGHNT and CDR2 YYREEE (reference sequence). The CDR3 is made up of 13 amino acids. The CDR3 protein is CASSAAFNEKLFF. The CDR3, as DNA: TGTGCCAGCAGCGCGGCCTTTAATGAAAAACTGTTTTTT.